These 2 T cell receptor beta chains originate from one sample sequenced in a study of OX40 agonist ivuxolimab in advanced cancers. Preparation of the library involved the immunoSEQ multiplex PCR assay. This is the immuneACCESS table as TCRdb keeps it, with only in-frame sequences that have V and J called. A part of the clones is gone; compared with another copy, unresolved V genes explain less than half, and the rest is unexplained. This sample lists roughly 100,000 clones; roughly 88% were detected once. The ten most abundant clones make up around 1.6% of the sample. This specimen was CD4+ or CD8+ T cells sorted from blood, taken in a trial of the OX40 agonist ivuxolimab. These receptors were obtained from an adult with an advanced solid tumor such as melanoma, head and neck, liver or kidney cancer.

In nucleotides, the CDR3 is TGTGCCAGCAGCTTAGCCCCACGAGGGGGGCGGAATGAAAAACTGTTTTTT. Residues: CASSLAPRGGRNEKLFF. V and J are TRBV7-8 and TRBJ1-4; possibly TRBD1 for D (6 bases). V was trimmed by 0 bases and J by 5 bases, leaving 16 bases between them. In germline, CDR1 is SGHVS, CDR2 FQNEAQ. The length of the CDR3 is 17 residues.

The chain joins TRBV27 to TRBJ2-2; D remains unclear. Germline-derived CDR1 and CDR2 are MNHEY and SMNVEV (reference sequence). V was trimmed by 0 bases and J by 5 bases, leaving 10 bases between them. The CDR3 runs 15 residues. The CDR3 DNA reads TGTGCCAGCAGTTTATCTGGGTCTTTTACCGGGGAGCTGTTTTTT. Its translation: CASSLSGSFTGELFF.